The rows below give T cell receptor beta chains drawn from one sample of a study of cytomegalovirus exposure and HLA in healthy donors. Using immunoSEQ multiplex PCR, the repertoire was profiled, and TCRdb retains in-frame clones only, with some absent. The sample records some 200,000 clones, roughly 80% being singletons. Sequencing input: PBMCs. The source is a man aged 50-59 years in good health and CMV-seronegative. CDR3s leave out the opening cysteine and the closing phenylalanine or tryptophan.

V	J	CDR3
TRBV7-7	TRBJ2-5	ASSPRTSGEETQY
TRBV5-8	TRBJ2-5	ASSLGQGIGETQY
TRBV7-2	TRBJ2-7	ASSPQPKFEQY
TRBV2	TRBJ1-2	ASSVGGARGYGYT
TRBV6-6	TRBJ2-5	ASTGLAGEETQY
TRBV4-3	TRBJ2-3	ASSLRHVVSTDTQY
TRBV7-8	TRBJ2-3	ASSPSTDTQY
TRBV7-9	TRBJ1-1	ASSPLMNTEAF
TRBV5-4	TRBJ2-3	ASSVRGVPDTQY
TRBV7-2	TRBJ1-2	ASSSGQGHYGYT
TRBV6-1	TRBJ1-4	ASSVAGNEKLF
TRBV7-8	TRBJ2-7	ASSLARVDEQY
TRBV5-1	TRBJ2-1	ASSTLAGGPYNEQF
TRBV6-6	TRBJ2-3	ASRTGTTDTQY
TRBV4-3	TRBJ1-3	ASSQGQGLAGNTIY
TRBV19	TRBJ1-4	ASSITRGVGLF
TRBV5-1	TRBJ2-3	ASSFEYLAGESDTQY
TRBV4-3	TRBJ1-2	ASSQGRGRAYGYT
TRBV6-1	TRBJ1-1	ASSLGTAGNTEAF
TRBV19	TRBJ1-2	ASTYSTNYGYT
TRBV7-3	TRBJ2-2	ASKIGPNTGELF
TRBV30	TRBJ2-5	AWNTIAGAGETQY
TRBV6-5	TRBJ1-3	ASSYAGSGNTIY
TRBV9	TRBJ2-2	ASSVDGTVNTGELF
TRBV5-1	TRBJ2-1	ASSFRMEPSEQF
TRBV28	TRBJ1-4	ASSSKGATNEKLF